Listed here are 13 T cell receptor beta chains from one sample, sequenced in a study of T cells in Graves' hyperthyroidism and ophthalmopathy. There were TCR beta CDR3 regions amplified from RNA transcripts. Carried out on the TCR CDR3, a first-round RT-PCR used the HTBI primer set. TCRdb reprocessed the multiplex PCR reads via MiXCR and lists one record per CDR3 protein. This sample carries 300,000 to 400,000 distinct CDR3 sequences, 15% to 20% of them seen once, and the ten largest clones take under 55%. Sequenced sample: blood. These receptors were obtained from a woman between 45 and 60 years old with Graves' hyperthyroidism.

The CDR3: CASSYSAASGELFF. As DNA, the CDR3 is TGTGCCAGCAGTTACTCCGCAGCATCCGGGGAGCTGTTTTTT. This rearrangement joins TRBV6-5 to TRBJ2-2; no clear D gene. V was trimmed by 0 bases and J by 6 bases, leaving 8 bases between them. Germline CDR1 is MNHEY and CDR2 is SVGAGI. The CDR3 consists of 14 residues.

In its sample, this clonotype was seen a few times. The gene calls are TRBV7-2 and TRBJ2-7; a weak D match, TRBD2 (6 bases). The CDR3 consists of 14 residues. The germline V gene has CDR1 SGHTA and CDR2 FQGNSA. V was shortened by 2 bases and J by 6 bases, with 14 bases between the two germline ends. DNA of the CDR3: TGTGCCAGCAGCTTACTGGAGGGAATAGGCGAGCAGTACTTC. Protein sequence: CASSLLEGIGEQYF.

The rearrangement uses TRBV7-3 and TRBJ1-5, with D uncertain. The CDR3 length is 17 residues. V was clipped by 9 bases and J by 4 bases, with 25 bases between them. Germline assignment: CDR1 SGHTA and CDR2 FQGTGA. CDR3: CARAFQKTRFLNQPQHF. CDR3 DNA: TGTGCCAGAGCTTTCCAAAAGACCAGGTTTTTAAATCAGCCCCAGCATTTT.

This chain links TRBV7-9 with TRBJ2-5; 11 bases fit TRBD1. The CDR3 runs 16 residues. Germline trimming cut 4 bases from V and 4 bases from J; bases unmatched to any gene: 8. Germline CDR1 SEHNR, CDR2 FQNEAQ (reference sequence). For the CDR3, the DNA is TGTGCCAGCAGCTCGAGGACAGGGGGCGGGGGAGAGACCCAGTACTTC. Amino acid sequence: CASSSRTGGGGETQYF.

This clonotype appeared a few times. This rearrangement joins TRBV5-1 to TRBJ2-3; 9 bases agree with TRBD2. V shed 1 base, J shed 4 bases, and the junction held 16 bases outside the gene matches. The germline V gene has CDR1 SGHRS and CDR2 YFSETQ. The CDR3 is 19 residues long. The CDR3 sequence: CASSLRSYEAGGRADTQYF. CDR3 in DNA: TGCGCCAGCAGCTTGCGGAGCTATGAGGCGGGAGGGCGGGCAGATACGCAGTATTTT.

The sample holds many counts of this clonotype. The CDR3 bases are TGTGCCTGGAGTCGACTAGCGGGAAACACAGATACGCAGTATTTT. Translation gives CAWSRLAGNTDTQYF. The gene calls are TRBV30 and TRBJ2-3; 11 bases match TRBD2. The ends lost 2 bases at V and 2 bases at J; junction bases unmatched: 3. Germline V CDR1 and CDR2: GTSNPN, SVGIG (reference sequence). This CDR3 comprises 15 residues.

The chain links TRBV11-2 to TRBJ2-7; tentatively, D is TRBD1 (6 bases). CDR1 and CDR2 (germline): SGHAT, FQNNGV. Deletions cut 2 bases from V and 3 bases from J, with 14 bases between. The CDR3 loop spans 15 amino acids. CDR3 sequence (DNA): TGTGCCAGCAGCTTATCCTGGACAGATAACTACGAGCAGTACTTC. This gives the protein CASSLSWTDNYEQYF.

This clonotype turned up a few times. CDR3 residues: CASSTPGQGLAGNTIYF. The CDR3 DNA reads TGTGCCAGTAGTACGCCGGGACAGGGGCTGGCCGGAAACACCATATATTTT. The rearrangement uses TRBV19 and TRBJ1-3; 10 positions match TRBD1. CDR3 size: 17 residues. Germline V gene lookup returns CDR1 LNHDA and CDR2 SQIVND (reference sequence). The trim removed 4 bases at V and 4 bases at J, leaving 10 bases unmatched.

This chain connects TRBV12-3 or TRBV12-4 to TRBJ2-5, with D tentatively TRBD1 or TRBD2 (5 bases each). This CDR3 has 15 residues. The ends were cut back, 1 base at V and 5 bases at J, with 14 bases in the middle. CDR3 sequence (DNA): TGTGCCAGCAGTTTAGGCGCGGGCCAGGGCGAGACCCAGTACTTC. It codes for CASSLGAGQGETQYF.

This clonotype was recorded many times. The chain employs TRBV3-1 and TRBJ2-1; 8 bases are shared with TRBD2. Germline loops: CDR1 LGHDT, CDR2 YNNKEL (reference sequence). This CDR3 has 15 residues. V trimming: 1 base; J trimming: 6 bases; junction bases outside the gene matches: 5. The CDR3 DNA reads TGTGCCAGCAGCCAAGCCAGCGGGAGACGCAATGAGCAGTTCTTC. Translation: CASSQASGRRNEQFF.

This clonotype appeared many times. The chain employs TRBV28 and TRBJ2-7; TRBD2 might be the D (5 bases). The CDR3 length is 15 residues. The germline V and J ends were trimmed by 3 bases and 1 base, with 13 bases remaining between them. The germline V gene encodes CDR1 MDHEN and CDR2 SYDVKM. In nucleotides, the CDR3 is TGTGCCAGCAGTTTGAGGGCAGTAGCTTCCTACGAGCAGTACTTC. Translating it yields CASSLRAVASYEQYF.

The rearrangement uses TRBV29-1 and TRBJ2-6; D ambiguous. V was trimmed by 1 base and J by 2 bases, leaving 6 bases between them. The CDR3 spans 14 residues. Germline V gene sequence: CDR1 SQVTM, CDR2 ANQGSEA. As DNA, the CDR3 is TGCAGCGTTGAAGGGGAAGCTGGGGCCAACGTCCTGACTTTC. Encoded protein: CSVEGEAGANVLTF.

This clonotype was counted ten times or more. The gene calls are TRBV2 and TRBJ1-1, with no clear D. This CDR3 comprises 13 residues. Germline V CDR1 and CDR2: SNHLY, FYNNEI. Trimming shortened V by 3 bases and J by 1 base, and 6 bases separated the two germline ends. Written as DNA, the CDR3 is TGTGCCAGCAGTGACAGAAGGAACACTGAAGCTTTCTTT. As protein: CASSDRRNTEAFF.